The next 10 T cell receptor beta chains were all read from a single sample in a study of Ad26.COV2.S vaccination and SARS-CoV-2 variants. The repertoire was sequenced with immunoSEQ multiplex PCR; TCRdb's copy has only in-frame clones and lacks some. The sample has over 350,000 clones; about 88% are singletons. The treatment here: over 15 received Ad26.COV2.S at low or high dose, single or two shots; about 5 received placebo; per-sample allocation not given. Samples came from day 63 after the first vaccine or placebo injection. Sequences were derived from peripheral blood, sampled in a trial of Ad26.COV2.S vaccine versus placebo. These receptors all stem from a person between 18 and 60 years old who received the Ad26.COV2.S COVID-19 vaccine or a placebo.

This chain joins TRBV5-1 and TRBJ2-5; no clear D gene. The V end lost 0 bases, the J end lost 3 bases, and 6 bases lay between the germline ends. The germline V gene has CDR1 SGHRS and CDR2 YFSETQ. The CDR3 sequence is 13 residues long. The CDR3 loop is CASSLAPKETQYF. As DNA, the CDR3 is TGCGCCAGCAGCTTGGCTCCTAAAGAGACCCAGTACTTC.

The V gene is TRBV24-1, the J gene TRBJ1-1, with TRBD1 matching over 9 bases. Germline CDR1 KGHDR, CDR2 SFDVKD. The length of the CDR3 is 14 residues. V gave up 5 bases and J gave up 7 bases; unmatched junction bases: 7. In DNA form, the CDR3 reads TGTGCCACCAGTGCCCCGGGACAGGGTGGTGAAGCTTTCTTT. Its translation is CATSAPGQGGEAFF.

The V call is TRBV7-2, the J call TRBJ2-7; D remains ambiguous. V lost 4 bases to trimming and J lost 0 bases, with 10 bases between them. In germline, CDR1 is SGHTA, CDR2 FQGNSA. CDR3 size: 14 residues. In nucleotides, the CDR3 is TGTGCCAGCAGCTCGAGGTGGGGCTCCTACGAGCAGTACTTC. Translation: CASSSRWGSYEQYF.

This clone was observed at least ten times. CDR3 sequence: CASSPPDRPGNTIYF. CDR3 sequence (DNA): TGTGCCAGCTCACCACCGGACAGACCCGGAAACACCATATATTTT. The chain is built from TRBV18 and TRBJ1-3; maybe TRBD1 (6 bases). The CDR3 covers 15 residues. The germline V gene has CDR1 KGHSH and CDR2 LQKENI. Trimming cost V 0 bases and J 4 bases, with 10 bases left between them. Filled out from reference TRBV18 and TRBJ1-3, the complete variable domain reads NAGVMQNPRHLVRRRGQEARLRCSPMKGHSHVYWYRQLPEEGLKFMVYLQKENIIDESGMPKERFSAEFPKEGPSILRIQQVVRGDSAAYFCASSPPDRPGNTIYFGEGSWLTVV.

The rearrangement joins TRBV30 to TRBJ1-6; TRBD1 might be the D (6 bases). Trimming removed 4 bases from V and 10 bases from J, with 20 bases in between. Germline values: CDR1 GTSNPN, CDR2 SVGIG (reference sequence). This CDR3 contains 15 residues. In nucleotides, the CDR3 is TGTGCCTGGAAAGGGCCACAGGGATTTGGGTCACCCCTCCACTTT. Translation: CAWKGPQGFGSPLHF. Full variable domain (rest looked up from reference TRBV30 and TRBJ1-6): SQTIHQWPATLVQPVGSPLSLECTVEGTSNPNLYWYRQAAGRGLQLLFYSVGIGQISSEVPQNLSASRPQDRQFILSSKKLLLSDSGFYLCAWKGPQGFGSPLHFGNGTRLTVT.

This clone has a handful of counts. The chain recombines TRBV2 with TRBJ1-2; 7 nucleotides agree with TRBD1. The CDR3 spans 13 residues. Looked up from germline, CDR1 is SNHLY and CDR2 is FYNNEI. V lost 6 bases to trimming and J lost 3 bases; unmatched junction nucleotides: 4. The CDR3 sequence is CASRDDRDYGYTF. CDR3 in DNA: TGTGCCAGCAGAGACGACAGGGACTATGGCTACACCTTC.

This CDR3 reads CASRFGPANTEAFF. The CDR3 DNA sequence: TGTGCCAGCAGGTTTGGACCGGCGAACACTGAAGCTTTCTTT. V gene TRBV27 combines with J gene TRBJ1-1; no clear D. Trimming left V 6 bases short and J 1 base short, with 12 bases between. Per the germline V gene, CDR1 is MNHEY and CDR2 is SMNVEV (reference sequence). This CDR3 contains 14 residues.

The chain combines TRBV4-1 with TRBJ1-2, with 8 positions matching TRBD1. This CDR3 spans 16 amino acids. J was trimmed by 5 bases and V by 1 base; bases with no gene match: 9. Germline V gene lookup returns CDR1 MGHRA and CDR2 YSYEKL. The CDR3 loop is CASSQGGTGQEYGYTF. CDR3 DNA: TGCGCCAGCAGCCAAGGGGGGACAGGCCAAGAGTATGGCTACACCTTC.

The chain combines TRBV3-1 (or the pseudogene TRBV3-2) with TRBJ2-1; D is unresolved. Trimming pared 3 bases from V and 7 bases from J, leaving 7 bases between. The CDR3 runs 12 residues. Per germline, CDR1 LGHDT and CDR2 YNNKEL (reference sequence). CDR3: CASSQGINEQFF. In DNA, the CDR3 is TGTGCCAGCAGCCAGGGCATAAATGAGCAGTTCTTC.

This chain uses TRBV5-1 with TRBJ1-2; 7 bases match TRBD1. The CDR3 spans 16 residues. Germline V CDR1 and CDR2: SGHRS, YFSETQ. Trimming removed 4 bases from V and 4 bases from J; junction bases left unmatched: 13. In DNA form, the CDR3 reads TGCGCCAGCAGCCCAGACTCGGGACAGCCGATCTATGGCTACACCTTC. It translates to CASSPDSGQPIYGYTF.